This is a list of T cell receptor beta chains from one sample in a study of T cells expressing NK-cell markers. Reprocessing the 5' RACE reads, TCRdb reports a single entry for every CDR3 protein and omits DNA. The table for this sample gives about 450,000 distinct CDR3 sequences. Specimen: blood T cells: a sorted CD56 or NKG2C T cell subset, CD4+ or CD8+ T cells, or bulk PBMC T cells (not recorded which). The receptors shown here come from a woman between 18 and 70 years old in good health. CDR3s include the opening cysteine and the closing phenylalanine or tryptophan. Fields, in order: CDR3 protein, V gene, J gene.

CDR3aa: CSARDLAAGVFWNEQFF; v_gene: TRBV20-1; j_gene: TRBJ2-1
CDR3aa: CASSQAGTEAFF; v_gene: TRBV4-3; j_gene: TRBJ1-1
CDR3aa: CASSLWSKAEQFF; v_gene: TRBV28; j_gene: TRBJ2-1
CDR3aa: CASHRGLYGNTIYF; v_gene: TRBV28; j_gene: TRBJ1-3
CDR3aa: CSVGHSPYEQYF; v_gene: TRBV29-1; j_gene: TRBJ2-7
CDR3aa: CASCNLGASNQPQHF; v_gene: TRBV6-2/TRBV6-3; j_gene: TRBJ1-5
CDR3aa: CASSDRGGSNEQFF; v_gene: TRBV12-3/TRBV12-4; j_gene: TRBJ2-1
CDR3aa: CASSGGQGAGNTIYF; v_gene: TRBV5-4; j_gene: TRBJ1-3
CDR3aa: CASSETSGRIYEQYF; v_gene: TRBV6-2/TRBV6-3; j_gene: TRBJ2-7
CDR3aa: CASSQARGVGETQYF; v_gene: TRBV4-3; j_gene: TRBJ2-5
CDR3aa: CSGGPRDLSYNEQFF; v_gene: TRBV29-1; j_gene: TRBJ2-1
CDR3aa: CASSNREYGYTF; v_gene: TRBV28; j_gene: TRBJ1-2
CDR3aa: CASSQRGLYGYTF; v_gene: TRBV3-1; j_gene: TRBJ1-2
CDR3aa: CSVDRGTSGELFF; v_gene: TRBV29-1; j_gene: TRBJ2-2
CDR3aa: CSIPGQNTEAFF; v_gene: TRBV29-1; j_gene: TRBJ1-1
CDR3aa: CASSQDRQGVTGELFF; v_gene: TRBV4-3; j_gene: TRBJ2-2
CDR3aa: CASSVSTGSQETQYF; v_gene: TRBV2; j_gene: TRBJ2-5
CDR3aa: CASRPPDSSTDTQYF; v_gene: TRBV12-3/TRBV12-4; j_gene: TRBJ2-3
CDR3aa: CASSSIYYFDSTDTQYF; v_gene: TRBV7-9; j_gene: TRBJ2-3
CDR3aa: CASSHGLAGGVDEQFF; v_gene: TRBV3-1; j_gene: TRBJ2-1
CDR3aa: CASRAGTWGGELFF; v_gene: TRBV7-3; j_gene: TRBJ2-2
CDR3aa: CASRLGLAGGRVNEQYF; v_gene: TRBV12-3/TRBV12-4; j_gene: TRBJ2-7
CDR3aa: CAISGLAVYNEQFF; v_gene: TRBV10-3; j_gene: TRBJ2-1
CDR3aa: CASSSGAGQGGKNIQYF; v_gene: TRBV5-6; j_gene: TRBJ2-4
CDR3aa: CASSTLRTQYF; v_gene: TRBV6-2/TRBV6-3; j_gene: TRBJ2-5
CDR3aa: CASRTDRVLGYGYTF; v_gene: TRBV27; j_gene: TRBJ1-2
CDR3aa: CASGGGGLAPDTQYF; v_gene: TRBV12-3/TRBV12-4; j_gene: TRBJ2-3
CDR3aa: CASSSLRLDKNIQYF; v_gene: TRBV28; j_gene: TRBJ2-4
CDR3aa: CASSLRDEQFF; v_gene: TRBV12-3/TRBV12-4; j_gene: TRBJ2-1
CDR3aa: CAWSVTEYQPQHF; v_gene: TRBV30; j_gene: TRBJ1-5
CDR3aa: CASSAPWDSRYEQYF; v_gene: TRBV2; j_gene: TRBJ2-7
CDR3aa: CASSHYRGSGELFF; v_gene: TRBV3-1; j_gene: TRBJ2-2
CDR3aa: CSGGSGLAGGAYEQYF; v_gene: TRBV20-1; j_gene: TRBJ2-7
CDR3aa: CSVGTSGTRGTGELFF; v_gene: TRBV29-1; j_gene: TRBJ2-2
CDR3aa: CACGTSGIKGTDTQYF; v_gene: TRBV6-2/TRBV6-3; j_gene: TRBJ2-3
CDR3aa: CASSQYVSEAFF; v_gene: TRBV11-2; j_gene: TRBJ1-1
CDR3aa: CSARGGDQPQHF; v_gene: TRBV20-1; j_gene: TRBJ1-5
CDR3aa: CSGGQGEDTQYF; v_gene: TRBV29-1; j_gene: TRBJ2-3
CDR3aa: CASSPPSRGSYEQYF; v_gene: TRBV18; j_gene: TRBJ2-7
CDR3aa: CASSLELAGGRNTQYF; v_gene: TRBV5-1; j_gene: TRBJ2-3
CDR3aa: CASSQQQATLAKNIQYF; v_gene: TRBV4-3; j_gene: TRBJ2-4
CDR3aa: CASRRQGVTYEQYF; v_gene: TRBV12-3/TRBV12-4; j_gene: TRBJ2-7
CDR3aa: CATSPAGGYNEQFF; v_gene: TRBV12-3/TRBV12-4; j_gene: TRBJ2-1
CDR3aa: CSVYLYQETQYF; v_gene: TRBV29-1; j_gene: TRBJ2-5
CDR3aa: CASSQAWLAGTGELFF; v_gene: TRBV4-3; j_gene: TRBJ2-2
CDR3aa: CSVDWGRSSYNEQFF; v_gene: TRBV29-1; j_gene: TRBJ2-1
CDR3aa: CASKGLGPQPQHF; v_gene: TRBV27; j_gene: TRBJ1-5
CDR3aa: CASSSHPGDEAFF; v_gene: TRBV11-2; j_gene: TRBJ1-1
CDR3aa: CSARASGATGTQYF; v_gene: TRBV20-1; j_gene: TRBJ2-3
CDR3aa: CASSSGSGGETQYF; v_gene: TRBV7-3; j_gene: TRBJ2-5
CDR3aa: CASSLIAGEFNEQFF; v_gene: TRBV12-3/TRBV12-4; j_gene: TRBJ2-1